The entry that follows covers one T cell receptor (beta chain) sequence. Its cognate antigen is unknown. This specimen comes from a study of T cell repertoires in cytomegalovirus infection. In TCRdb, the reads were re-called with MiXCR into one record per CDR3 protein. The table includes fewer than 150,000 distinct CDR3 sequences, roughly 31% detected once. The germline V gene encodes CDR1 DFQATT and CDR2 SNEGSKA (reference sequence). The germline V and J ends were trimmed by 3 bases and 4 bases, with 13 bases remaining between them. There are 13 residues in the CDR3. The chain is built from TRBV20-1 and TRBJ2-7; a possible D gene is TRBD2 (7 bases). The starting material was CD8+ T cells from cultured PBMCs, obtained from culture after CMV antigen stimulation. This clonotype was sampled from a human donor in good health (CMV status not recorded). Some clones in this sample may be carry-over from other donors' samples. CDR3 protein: CSASRGGEYEQYF. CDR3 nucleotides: TGCAGTGCTAGTAGGGGGGGAGAGTACGAGCAGTACTTC.